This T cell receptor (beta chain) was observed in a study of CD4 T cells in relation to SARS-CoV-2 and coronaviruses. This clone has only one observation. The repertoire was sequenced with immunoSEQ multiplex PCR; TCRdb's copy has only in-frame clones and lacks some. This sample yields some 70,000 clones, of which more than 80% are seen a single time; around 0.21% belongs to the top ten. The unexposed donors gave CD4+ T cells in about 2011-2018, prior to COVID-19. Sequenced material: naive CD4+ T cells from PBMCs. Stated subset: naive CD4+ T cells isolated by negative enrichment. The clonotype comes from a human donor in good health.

In DNA, the CDR3 is TGTGCCAGCAGCTTAGAGAGCAGGGGGATCTACGAGCAGTACTTC. Translating gives CASSLESRGIYEQYF. The chain combines TRBV7-9 with TRBJ2-7; 7 bases fit TRBD1. The germline V gene encodes CDR1 SEHNR and CDR2 FQNEAQ (reference sequence). The CDR3 spans 15 residues. With V trimmed by 1 base and J by 3 bases, 6 bases remained unmatched.